These T cell receptor beta chains were read from a single sample in a study of low-dose radiotherapy and immunotherapy resistance in tumors. TCRdb re-analysed the reads in MiXCR, keeping a single row per CDR3 protein. The table includes 45,000 to 75,000 distinct CDR3 sequences, about 25% detected once. This specimen was PBMCs, taken before treatment. These TCRs come from a male donor with prostate cancer. Each CDR3 is given with its conserved first and last residue. The D gene is left open where the match is weak. Part of the rows lack a size; the others show once, few, many or a class for expanded clones.

CDR3aa: CASSRAGELFF
CDR3nt: TGTGCCAGCAGTAGAGCCGGGGAGCTGTTTTTT
j_gene: TRBJ2-2
d_gene: -
abundance: many
v_gene: TRBV28

CDR3aa: CASSVDSQGYNEQFF
CDR3nt: TGTGCCAGCAGCGTAGATAGCCAGGGCTACAATGAGCAGTTCTTC
j_gene: TRBJ2-1
d_gene: -
abundance: many
v_gene: TRBV9

CDR3aa: CASSLRTGGGGGTGELFF
CDR3nt: TGTGCCAGCAGCCTCAGAACCGGGGGGGGCGGGGGAACCGGGGAGCTGTTTTTT
j_gene: TRBJ2-2
d_gene: TRBD2
abundance: -
v_gene: TRBV11-3

CDR3aa: CAIRIQAGAPCEQYF
CDR3nt: TGTGCCATCAGAATCCAAGCGGGAGCACCCTGCGAGCAGTACTTC
j_gene: TRBJ2-7
d_gene: TRBD2
abundance: -
v_gene: TRBV6-1

CDR3aa: CARGTGGQETQYF
CDR3nt: TGTGCCAGGGGGACAGGGGGACAAGAGACCCAGTACTTC
j_gene: TRBJ2-5
d_gene: TRBD1
abundance: many
v_gene: TRBV2

CDR3aa: CSVEPGTDTGELFF
CDR3nt: TGCAGCGTTGAACCCGGGACAGACACCGGGGAGCTGTTTTTT
j_gene: TRBJ2-2
d_gene: TRBD1
abundance: many
v_gene: TRBV29-1

CDR3aa: CSARDKGGSYNEQFF
CDR3nt: TGCAGTGCTAGAGATAAAGGGGGCTCCTACAATGAGCAGTTCTTC
j_gene: TRBJ2-1
d_gene: -
abundance: many
v_gene: TRBV20-1

CDR3aa: CASSEEGANTEAFF
CDR3nt: TGTGCCAGCAGCGAGGAGGGTGCGAACACTGAAGCTTTCTTT
j_gene: TRBJ1-1
d_gene: -
abundance: -
v_gene: TRBV4-2

CDR3aa: CASSEVGQGPGNTIYF
CDR3nt: TGCGCCAGCAGCGAGGTGGGACAGGGCCCTGGAAACACCATATATTTT
j_gene: TRBJ1-3
d_gene: TRBD1
abundance: many
v_gene: TRBV5-1

CDR3aa: CASSPGGWTGTEQYF
CDR3nt: TGCGCCAGCAGCCCGGGTGGGTGGACAGGAACCGAGCAGTACTTC
j_gene: TRBJ2-7
d_gene: TRBD1
abundance: -
v_gene: TRBV5-1

CDR3aa: CASSPGSQETQYF
CDR3nt: TGTGCCAGCAGCCCCGGGTCCCAAGAGACCCAGTACTTC
j_gene: TRBJ2-5
d_gene: -
abundance: many
v_gene: TRBV5-4

CDR3aa: CASSRTSGLAEQYF
CDR3nt: TGTGCCAGCAGCCGCACTAGCGGCCTTGCCGAGCAGTACTTC
j_gene: TRBJ2-7
d_gene: TRBD2
abundance: many
v_gene: TRBV3-1

CDR3aa: CSASPGTSGRSPEQFF
CDR3nt: TGCAGTGCCAGCCCCGGGACTAGCGGGAGATCCCCCGAGCAGTTCTTC
j_gene: TRBJ2-1
d_gene: TRBD2
abundance: -
v_gene: TRBV20-1

CDR3aa: CASSFIAGGLDEQFF
CDR3nt: TGTGCCAGCAGTTTCATAGCGGGGGGGCTCGATGAGCAGTTCTTC
j_gene: TRBJ2-1
d_gene: TRBD2
abundance: few
v_gene: TRBV6-2/TRBV6-3

CDR3aa: CSARDWGQSMPQHF
CDR3nt: TGCAGTGCTAGAGATTGGGGGCAGTCAATGCCCCAGCATTTT
j_gene: TRBJ1-5
d_gene: -
abundance: many
v_gene: TRBV20-1

CDR3aa: CASSFPAGEQYF
CDR3nt: TGTGCCAGCAGCTTCCCCGCGGGCGAGCAGTACTTC
j_gene: TRBJ2-7
d_gene: -
abundance: -
v_gene: TRBV7-2

CDR3aa: CAWSARGGALETQYF
CDR3nt: TGTGCCTGGAGTGCTCGCGGGGGGGCCTTAGAGACCCAGTACTTC
j_gene: TRBJ2-5
d_gene: TRBD2
abundance: many
v_gene: TRBV30

CDR3aa: CATSDPKGPGANVLTF
CDR3nt: TGTGCCACCAGTGACCCGAAGGGGCCTGGGGCCAACGTCCTGACTTTC
j_gene: TRBJ2-6
d_gene: -
abundance: once
v_gene: TRBV24-1

CDR3aa: CASGGTGQSSTGELFF
CDR3nt: TGTGCCAGCGGGGGGACAGGGCAATCGAGCACCGGGGAGCTGTTTTTT
j_gene: TRBJ2-2
d_gene: TRBD1
abundance: many
v_gene: TRBV27

CDR3aa: CASSPPAGTGELFF
CDR3nt: TGTGCCAGCTCACCACCGGCGGGGACCGGGGAGCTGTTTTTT
j_gene: TRBJ2-2
d_gene: -
abundance: -
v_gene: TRBV18

CDR3aa: CSARESVGTQYF
CDR3nt: TGCAGTGCTAGAGAATCCGTAGGGACCCAGTACTTC
j_gene: TRBJ2-5
d_gene: -
abundance: many
v_gene: TRBV20-1

CDR3aa: CSVAQTVGVSYEQYF
CDR3nt: TGCAGCGTTGCCCAGACAGTTGGAGTCTCCTACGAGCAGTACTTC
j_gene: TRBJ2-7
d_gene: -
abundance: many
v_gene: TRBV29-1